Below are 25 T cell receptor beta chains sequenced from a single sample in a study of blood T cell repertoires in COVID-19. Libraries were prepared by immunoSEQ multiplex PCR; TCRdb keeps only in-frame clonotypes and omits some of them. In the table there are some 110,000 clones, 65% to 90% of which are singletons. Sequencing was done on a sample of peripheral blood. The source is an elderly man with acute or convalescent COVID-19.

The rearrangement joins TRBV5-1 to TRBJ2-7, with 10 nucleotides matching TRBD1. The CDR3 sequence is 14 residues long. CDR1 and CDR2 from the germline V gene are SGHRS and YFSETQ. J was trimmed by 4 bases and V by 6 bases; bases with no gene match: 7. CDR3 nucleotides: TGCGCCAGCACTCTCGGACAGGGGGAATACGAGCAGTACTTC. This sequence encodes CASTLGQGEYEQYF.

The V and J genes are TRBV19 and TRBJ1-5; tentatively, D is TRBD1 (6 bases). This CDR3 is built from 14 residues. Germline assignment: CDR1 LNHDA and CDR2 SQIVND (reference sequence). Between the trimmed V and J ends, which lost 3 bases and 8 bases, there was a span of 14 bases. The CDR3: CASSMEQGLKPQHF. The CDR3 DNA sequence: TGTGCCAGTAGTATGGAACAGGGCCTGAAGCCCCAGCATTTT.

The chain uses TRBV28 and TRBJ2-1, with 9 bases that match TRBD1. Germline V gene lookup returns CDR1 MDHEN and CDR2 SYDVKM. The ends lost 8 bases at V and 7 bases at J; junction bases unmatched: 12. CDR3 length: 15 amino acids. As DNA, the CDR3 is TGTGCCAGCGGGGTGTCCGGGACAGGGAGAAATGAGCAGTTCTTC. Translated: CASGVSGTGRNEQFF.

The J gene is TRBJ1-2, the V gene TRBV29-1; TRBD1 matches 11 bases. The CDR3 length is 13 residues. V dropped 7 bases and J dropped 8; count of bases not matched to a gene: 9. Per germline, CDR1 SQVTM and CDR2 ANQGSEA. This CDR3 is CSAVDRGQSGYTF. The CDR3 DNA sequence: TGCAGCGCCGTGGACAGGGGGCAATCAGGCTACACCTTC.

V is TRBV5-1 and J is TRBJ2-1; possible D gene TRBD2, 6 bases. CDR1 SGHRS and CDR2 YFSETQ come from the germline V gene. The V end was cut by 4 bases, the J end by 8 bases, with 22 bases between. The CDR3 spans 16 residues. CDR3 in amino acids: CASSLTPLTGVYEQFF. The CDR3 DNA sequence: TGCGCCAGCAGCCTCACTCCCCTGACGGGAGTTTATGAGCAGTTCTTC.

The rearrangement joins TRBV27 to TRBJ2-5, with D hard to call. This CDR3 has 12 residues. The germline V and J ends were trimmed by 4 bases and 5 bases, with 8 bases remaining between them. The germline V gene has CDR1 MNHEY and CDR2 SMNVEV (reference sequence). The CDR3, as DNA: TGTGCCAGCAGTTCCTTCGGGGAGACCCAGTACTTC. This gives the protein CASSSFGETQYF.

The gene calls are TRBV11-1 and TRBJ2-3; 7 nucleotides match TRBD1. Germline values: CDR1 SGHAT, CDR2 FQDESV (reference sequence). This CDR3 spans 13 amino acids. V shed 3 bases and J 7 bases; nucleotides not matched to a gene: 4. The DNA of the CDR3 is TGTGCCAGCAGCTTTACGACAGGGAATACGCAGTATTTT. This sequence encodes CASSFTTGNTQYF.

The chain uses TRBV11-2 and TRBJ1-4, with 9 bases matching TRBD1. The CDR3 has 15 amino acids. The V gene end was trimmed by 1 base and the J gene end by 4 bases; junction bases not matched to a gene: 1. Germline values: CDR1 SGHAT, CDR2 FQNNGV. The CDR3 here is CASSLGGQGNEKLFF. The CDR3 nucleotides are TGTGCCAGCAGCTTAGGGGGACAGGGTAATGAAAAACTGTTTTTT.

CDR3 sequence: CASSEPGEVAGELFF. DNA of the CDR3: TGTGCCAGCAGTGAACCGGGAGAGGTAGCCGGGGAGCTGTTTTTT. V usage is TRBV6-1 and J usage is TRBJ2-2; D might be TRBD2 (6 bases). The V end was cut by 2 bases, the J end by 6 bases, with 13 bases between. The CDR3 covers 15 residues. Germline loops: CDR1 MNHNS, CDR2 SASEGT.

The chain joins TRBV18 to TRBJ1-4; tentative D call: TRBD1 (5 bases). The CDR3 is 15 amino acids. V was cut by 6 bases and J by 3 bases, with 14 bases left in between. CDR1 is KGHSH, CDR2 LQKENI, per germline. The CDR3 region has the DNA TGTGCCAGCTCCAAACAGTGGACACCTAATGAAAAACTGTTTTTT. As protein: CASSKQWTPNEKLFF.

J is TRBJ2-1 and V is TRBV9, with 7 bases lining up with TRBD2. This CDR3 has 15 amino acids. The germline V gene encodes CDR1 SGDLS and CDR2 YYNGEE. The V segment lost 0 bases and the J segment 5 bases; nucleotides outside the gene matches: 5. CDR3 nucleotides: TGTGCCAGCAGCGTAGCTGGCGGGAGAGACAATGAGCAGTTCTTC. It is translated as CASSVAGGRDNEQFF.

This chain connects TRBV7-2 to TRBJ1-5; possibly TRBD1 for D (6 bases). The CDR3 is 15 amino acids. V was clipped by 4 bases and J by 8 bases, with 18 bases between them. Germline V gene lookup returns CDR1 SGHTA and CDR2 FQGNSA. Here the CDR3 reads CASSYQQGSLEPQHF. The CDR3 DNA reads as TGTGCCAGCAGCTATCAACAGGGTTCTTTGGAGCCCCAGCATTTT.

This chain joins TRBV18 and TRBJ2-1; TRBD1 is a possible D gene (5 bases). This CDR3 is built from 11 residues. V was cut by 8 bases and J by 10 bases, with 12 bases left in between. CDR1 and CDR2 (germline): KGHSH, LQKENI. In DNA form, the CDR3 reads TGTGCCAGCCAACAGGCGTACGAGCAGTTCTTC. Translated, it gives CASQQAYEQFF.

J is TRBJ2-3 and V is TRBV30; 7 positions match TRBD2. Trimming took 0 bases from V and 3 from J; bases not matched to a gene: 12. The germline V gene encodes CDR1 GTSNPN and CDR2 SVGIG (reference sequence). This CDR3 spans 17 amino acids. The CDR3 bases are TGTGCCTGGAGTGTAGTAGCGGGTGGCCCTAAAACAGATACGCAGTATTTT. Protein: CAWSVVAGGPKTDTQYF.

V and J are TRBV28 and TRBJ2-3; TRBD2 aligns across 8 bases. After removal of 2 bases from V and 3 bases from J, the junction contained 7 bases not matched to a gene. The CDR3 extends over 16 amino acids. The germline V gene has CDR1 MDHEN and CDR2 SYDVKM. The CDR3 DNA sequence: TGTGCCAGCAGTTTAGCCCCGGGACTAGAAACAGATACGCAGTATTTT. It is translated as CASSLAPGLETDTQYF.

The rearrangement uses TRBV27 and TRBJ1-5; TRBD1 matches 12 bases. V shed 11 bases and J 2 bases; nucleotides not matched to a gene: 10. The CDR3 length is 16 residues. Germline V CDR1 and CDR2: MNHEY, SMNVEV (reference sequence). The CDR3 sequence: CAGRDRGRLGNQPQHF. The CDR3 bases are TGTGCCGGAAGGGACAGGGGGCGACTCGGCAATCAGCCCCAGCATTTT.

The chain links TRBV5-1 to TRBJ2-1; 8 nucleotides line up with TRBD2. The CDR3 is 17 residues long. CDR1 and CDR2 (germline): SGHRS, YFSETQ. V lost 3 bases and J lost 4; bases outside the gene matches: 12. The CDR3 reads CASSYWGEASGYNEQFF. DNA for the CDR3: TGCGCCAGCAGCTACTGGGGTGAAGCTAGCGGGTACAATGAGCAGTTCTTC.

The sample holds a few counts of this clone. Compared with germline, one end of the junction differs, possibly owing to a read error. The rearrangement joins TRBV4-3 to TRBJ1-6, with D perhaps matching TRBD1 (5 bases). The germline V gene encodes CDR1 LGHNA and CDR2 YSLEER. The CDR3 runs 18 residues. CDR3 in DNA: TGCGCCAGCAGCCAAGAGCGGCAGGGCCCCTCCAATAATTCACCCCTCCACTTT. Protein: CASSQERQGPSNNSPLHF.

This clone was observed a handful of times. This chain uses TRBV5-1 with TRBJ1-2; TRBD1 matches at 7 bases. The length of the CDR3 is 13 residues. Looked up from germline, CDR1 is SGHRS and CDR2 is YFSETQ. V lost 2 bases, J lost 8 bases, and 6 bases stayed unmatched. The CDR3 DNA sequence: TGCGCCAGCAGCTTAGGACAGGCGGGAGGCTACACCTTC. This sequence encodes CASSLGQAGGYTF.

The CDR3 here is CASRRDRTNTGELFF. In DNA, the CDR3 is TGTGCCAGTAGGCGGGACAGGACGAACACCGGGGAGCTGTTTTTT. V gene TRBV19 combines with J gene TRBJ2-2, with TRBD1 matching over 8 bases. The germline V gene encodes CDR1 LNHDA and CDR2 SQIVND (reference sequence). The CDR3 is 15 residues long. Trimming cost V 6 bases and J 0 bases; bases outside gene matches: 3.

The rearrangement uses TRBV7-9 and TRBJ2-3; TRBD1 is a possible D gene (6 bases). The CDR3 sequence is 17 residues long. Deletions cut 5 bases from V and 0 bases from J, with 18 bases between. Looked up from germline, CDR1 is SEHNR and CDR2 is FQNEAQ (reference sequence). The CDR3 loop reads CASSMYGTRHSTDTQYF. CDR3 in DNA: TGTGCCAGCAGCATGTACGGGACACGGCATAGCACAGATACGCAGTATTTT.

Only a few counts were recorded for this clone. This chain connects TRBV3-1 (or the pseudogene TRBV3-2) to TRBJ2-1; D may be TRBD2 (6 bases). Germline CDR1 is LGHDT and CDR2 is YNNKEL (reference sequence). CDR3 length equals 16 residues. V was pared by 4 bases and J by 3 bases, with 16 bases between. CDR3 residues: CASSLAGSQGYNEQFF. For the CDR3, the DNA is TGTGCCAGCAGCCTCGCGGGGAGCCAGGGCTACAATGAGCAGTTCTTC.

The chain joins TRBV9 to TRBJ1-2, with unresolved D. The V end was cut by 0 bases, the J end by 14 bases, with 20 bases between. CDR3 size: 14 residues. Germline CDR1 SGDLS, CDR2 YYNGEE. CDR3: CASSVDGEDLRGTF. Here the CDR3 DNA reads TGTGCCAGCAGCGTAGACGGGGAGGACCTCAGAGGGACCTTC.

Comment on this clone: The same CDR3 arises from other DNA sequences in this sample as well. This chain links TRBV7-9 with TRBJ1-2, with 11 bases aligning to TRBD1. Germline V lookup: CDR1 SEHNR, CDR2 FQNEAQ (reference sequence). The CDR3 contains 14 residues. Trimming took 5 bases from V and 5 from J; bases not matched to a gene: 4. The chain's CDR3 is CASSLGQGAYGYTF. The CDR3 DNA reads TGTGCCAGCAGCCTCGGACAGGGGGCTTATGGCTACACCTTC.

The J gene is TRBJ2-2, the V gene TRBV29-1, with TRBD2 matching 13 bases. V gave up 4 bases and J gave up 3 bases; unmatched junction bases: 8. This CDR3 spans 17 amino acids. The germline CDR1 and CDR2 sequences are SQVTM and ANQGSEA. The DNA of the CDR3 is TGCAGCGTTGGGAGGACTAGCGGGAGTACGGACACCGGGGAGCTGTTTTTT. Its protein product is CSVGRTSGSTDTGELFF.